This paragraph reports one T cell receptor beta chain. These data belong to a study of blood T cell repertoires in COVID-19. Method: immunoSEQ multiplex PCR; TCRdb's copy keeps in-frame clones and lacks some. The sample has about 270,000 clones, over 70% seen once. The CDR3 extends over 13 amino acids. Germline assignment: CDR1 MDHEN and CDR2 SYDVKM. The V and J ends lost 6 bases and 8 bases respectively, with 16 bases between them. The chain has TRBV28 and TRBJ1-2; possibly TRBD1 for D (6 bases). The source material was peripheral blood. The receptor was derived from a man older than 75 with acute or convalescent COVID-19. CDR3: CASSLQGPRGYTF. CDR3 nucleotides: TGTGCCAGCAGCCTACAGGGTCCGAGGGGCTACACCTTC.